This T cell receptor (beta chain) is drawn from a study of siplizumab effects on memory and regulatory T cells. Overall study findings and caveats: Apparently key alloresponse contributors, naive T cells also seemed more diverse than memory cells. Controls showed an average of around 27% Treg-derived mappable alloreactive CD4+ clones, while siplizumab showed around 69%.

Note on this clone: The antigen remains undetermined.

Per-sample assaying covered around 10^5 TCR templates. TCRdb keeps only in-frame clones here, not all; method: immunoSEQ multiplex PCR. The table includes under 100,000 clones, 90% to 95% detected once. This CDR3 comprises 13 residues. CDR1 is SNHLY, CDR2 FYNNEI, per germline. V was cut by 5 bases and J by 6 bases, with 14 bases left in between. The clonotype was recovered from a human donor in good health. The genes are TRBV2 and TRBJ2-7; tentative D call: TRBD1 (6 bases). Input material: non-Treg CD4+ T cells sorted from blood. DNA for the CDR3: TGTGCCAGCAGTAAACAGGGTGGGTCCGAGCAGTACTTC. Translated, it gives CASSKQGGSEQYF. Complete variable domain (other parts from reference TRBV2 and TRBJ2-7): EPEVTQTPSHQVTQMGQEVILRCVPISNHLYFYWYRQILGQKVEFLVSFYNNEISEKSEIFDDQFSVERPDGSNFTLKIRSTKLEDSAMYFCASSKQGGSEQYFGPGTRLTVT.